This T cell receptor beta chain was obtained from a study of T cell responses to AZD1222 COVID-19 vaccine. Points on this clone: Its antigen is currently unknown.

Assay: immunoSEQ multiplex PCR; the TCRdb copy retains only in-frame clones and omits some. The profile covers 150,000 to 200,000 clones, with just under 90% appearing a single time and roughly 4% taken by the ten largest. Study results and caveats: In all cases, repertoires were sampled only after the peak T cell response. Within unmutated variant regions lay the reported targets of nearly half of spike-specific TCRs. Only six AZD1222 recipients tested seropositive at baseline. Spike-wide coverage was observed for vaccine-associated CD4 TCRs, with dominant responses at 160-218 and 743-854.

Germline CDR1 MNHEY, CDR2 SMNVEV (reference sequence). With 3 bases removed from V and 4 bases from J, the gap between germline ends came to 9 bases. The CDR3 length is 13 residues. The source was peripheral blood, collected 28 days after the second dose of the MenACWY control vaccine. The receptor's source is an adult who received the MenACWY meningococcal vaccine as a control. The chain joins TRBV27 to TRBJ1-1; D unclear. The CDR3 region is CASSFPGSTEAFF. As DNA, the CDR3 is TGTGCCAGCAGTTTCCCGGGGAGCACTGAAGCTTTCTTT.